This T cell receptor (beta chain) was observed in a study of shared clonotypes between healthy human individuals. About this clone itself: Its antigen is currently unknown.

Naivety among CD8 cells was defined by CD45RO negativity and positive CCR7 selection, thereby excluding terminally differentiated effector memory CD45RA+ cells. Donors were healthy HIV-negative adults without recent acute infections or vaccinations. Overall study results and limits: Roughly 5% was the fraction of naive CD4 clonotypes found shared across a few donors. The expectation was that sequencing depth would affect clonotype sharing among donors. Incomplete sequencing of sorted subsets was indicated by rarefaction despite large depth.

Using immunoSEQ multiplex PCR, the repertoire was profiled, and TCRdb retains in-frame clones only, with some absent. The top ten hold roughly 1.2% of the sample, which has around 2,100,000 clones, about 95% seen once. Sequenced input: naive CD8+ T cells sorted from blood. The clonotype comes from a man aged 18 to 35 in good health.

The CDR3 DNA reads TGTGCCACGACAGGAGATAATTCACCCCTCCACTTT. Translating gives CATTGDNSPLHF. This rearrangement joins TRBV2 to TRBJ1-6; possible D gene TRBD1, 6 bases. V dropped 10 bases and J dropped 5 bases, with 9 bases sitting between them. The CDR3 contains 12 residues. Looked up from germline, CDR1 is SNHLY and CDR2 is FYNNEI. The complete variable domain, with remaining parts taken from reference TRBV2 and TRBJ1-6, reads EPEVTQTPSHQVTQMGQEVILRCVPISNHLYFYWYRQILGQKVEFLVSFYNNEISEKSEIFDDQFSVERPDGSNFTLKIRSTKLEDSAMYFCATTGDNSPLHFGNGTRLTVT.